The next 28 T cell receptor beta chains were all read from a single sample in a study of post-analysis software for immune sequencing data. Notes on the study in general: Patients had higher frequencies than controls of five TRBV segments, including TRBV5-6, TRBV5-1 and TRBV20-1.

Unique molecular identifiers featured in each of the TCR beta cDNA libraries. TCRdb ran MiXCR on the PCR reads and lists one entry per CDR3 protein. Found here are hundreds of thousands of distinct CDR3 sequences, 59% of them singletons; the top ten hold over 9%. No cognate antigen is known for these TCRs. Material for sequencing was blood. The receptors were gathered from a girl aged 2 to 10 with multiple sclerosis.

This clonotype was seen only a few times. V and J are TRBV29-1 and TRBJ1-1; 9 positions agree with TRBD1. Per germline, CDR1 SQVTM and CDR2 ANQGSEA. Germline trimming cut 4 bases from V and 11 bases from J; bases unmatched to any gene: 8. The CDR3 has 12 residues. The CDR3 DNA reads TGCAGCGTTGTACCGGGACAGGGTGGCGCTTTCTTT. It encodes CSVVPGQGGAFF.

J is TRBJ1-6 and V is TRBV27, with D possibly matching TRBD1 (6 bases). Trimming took off 0 bases at V and 10 bases at J, with 25 bases between the two ends. CDR1 MNHEY and CDR2 SMNVEV come from the germline V gene (reference sequence). There are 19 residues in the CDR3. CDR3: CASSLSPPSHRVWGSPLHF. The CDR3 nucleotides read TGTGCCAGCAGTTTATCGCCCCCCTCTCACAGGGTTTGGGGCTCACCCCTCCACTTT.

Only a few counts were recorded for this clonotype. J is TRBJ1-1 and V is TRBV29-1; 7 bases align to TRBD1. CDR1 is SQVTM and CDR2 is ANQGSEA in the germline V gene. V gave up 6 bases and J gave up 7 bases; unmatched junction bases: 8. The CDR3 is 12 amino acids. The CDR3 sequence is CSVGDRDLEAFF. CDR3 DNA: TGCAGCGTGGGGGACAGAGACCTTGAAGCTTTCTTT.

The V call is TRBV6-5, the J call TRBJ1-2; D is undetermined. CDR3 length: 12 amino acids. V lost 7 bases and J 3 bases, leaving 9 bases between the germline ends. Germline-derived CDR1 and CDR2 are MNHEY and SVGAGI. The CDR3 DNA follows: TGTGCCAGCACCCTGGATTACTATGGCTACACCTTC. Residues: CASTLDYYGYTF.

This rearrangement joins TRBV20-1 to TRBJ2-5; the D gene is possibly TRBD2 (6 bases). This CDR3 has 14 amino acids. The V and J ends lost 2 bases and 11 bases respectively, with 21 bases between them. Germline-derived CDR1 and CDR2 are DFQATT and SNEGSKA (reference sequence). The chain's CDR3 is CSARPSFVGGEQYF. CDR3 DNA sequence: TGCAGTGCTAGACCGTCATTTGTAGGCGGGGAGCAGTACTTC.

The CDR3 DNA sequence: TGTGCCAGCAGTTTACAGGGAGAGGGCACAGATACGCAGTATTTT. Its translation: CASSLQGEGTDTQYF. The genes are TRBV28 and TRBJ2-3; perhaps D is TRBD1 or TRBD2 (5 bases each). V was pared by 2 bases and J by 1 base, with 10 bases between. The V gene's germline CDR1 is MDHEN and CDR2 SYDVKM. The CDR3 totals 15 residues.

The chain couples TRBV10-2 to TRBJ1-5; no firm D call. The CDR3 is 13 amino acids. V was shortened by 6 bases and J by 6 bases, with 12 bases between the two germline ends. CDR1 and CDR2 from the germline V gene are WSHSY and SAAADI. The CDR3 region has the DNA TGCGCCAGCAGCTTAGCTAAGGGTCAGCCCCAGCATTTT. Residues: CASSLAKGQPQHF.

The CDR3 loop reads CASSATPVGLAVFGVEQFF. CDR3 bases: TGTGCCAGCAGCGCAACCCCGGTCGGACTAGCGGTTTTTGGTGTTGAGCAGTTCTTC. The chain couples TRBV9 to TRBJ2-1; TRBD2 aligns across 10 bases. Germline assignment: CDR1 SGDLS and CDR2 YYNGEE. The CDR3 length is 19 residues. Trimming removed 3 bases from V and 9 bases from J; junction bases left unmatched: 21.

The V call is TRBV27, the J call TRBJ2-5; no definite D call. The last part of the DNA fits TRBJ2-7 better; the J call may be wrong. Germline V gene data show CDR1 as MNHEY and CDR2 as SMNVEV (reference sequence). This CDR3 contains 14 residues. CDR3 sequence reads: CASSLSPRYYEQYF. The CDR3 region has the DNA TGTGCCAGCAGTTTATCCCCGCGGTACTACGAGCAGTACTTC.

The gene calls are TRBV5-1 and TRBJ1-1; D possibly corresponds to TRBD1 (6 bases). Germline CDR1 is SGHRS and CDR2 is YFSETQ. The CDR3 has 14 amino acids. V gave up 3 bases and J gave up 4 bases, with 13 bases separating them. This chain's CDR3 is CASSWEQGTTEAFF. The CDR3 DNA follows: TGCGCCAGCAGCTGGGAACAGGGCACCACTGAAGCTTTCTTT.

J is TRBJ2-7 and V is TRBV7-9; D is perhaps TRBD1 (5 bases). The CDR3 is 14 amino acids. V lost 6 bases to trimming and J lost 2 bases, with 14 bases between them. The germline CDR1 and CDR2 sequences are SEHNR and FQNEAQ (reference sequence). The CDR3 coding sequence is TGTGCCAGCAGTAGGGGCTCGGGTCCCTACGAGCAGTACTTC. Amino acid sequence: CASSRGSGPYEQYF.

The chain joins TRBV20-1 to TRBJ2-1; D is unresolved. V was trimmed by 2 bases and J by 9 bases, leaving 14 bases between them. The CDR3 extends over 13 amino acids. The V gene's germline CDR1 is DFQATT and CDR2 SNEGSKA (reference sequence). CDR3 bases: TGCAGTGCTAGATACCCGGAGTATAGTGAGCAGTTCTTC. Its protein is CSARYPEYSEQFF.

The V call is TRBV10-3, the J call TRBJ1-2, with a weak D call TRBD1 (6 bases). There are 17 residues in the CDR3. Germline CDR1 and CDR2: ENHRY and SYGVKD. V lost 10 bases, J lost 8 bases, and 32 bases lay in between. The CDR3 nucleotides are TGTGCCACCCTCGGGGCCTCCTTCACAGGGTCCGACAGGGGCTACACCTTC. It encodes CATLGASFTGSDRGYTF.

The J gene is TRBJ1-4, the V gene TRBV12-3 or TRBV12-4, with D perhaps matching TRBD1 (6 bases). V gave up 7 bases and J gave up 4 bases, with 13 bases separating them. The CDR3 spans 14 residues. Here the CDR3 DNA reads TGTGCCAGCAAACAGGGACACAGTAATGAAAAACTGTTTTTT. This codes for CASKQGHSNEKLFF.

The chain is built from TRBV4-1 and TRBJ2-7; D is perhaps TRBD1 or TRBD2 (5 bases each). Germline V lookup: CDR1 MGHRA, CDR2 YSYEKL. V lost 0 bases, J lost 0 bases, and 15 bases lay in between. This CDR3 has 17 amino acids. The DNA of the CDR3 is TGCGCCAGCAGCCAAGATAGTTGGGACGTCAGCTCCTACGAGCAGTACTTC. Translated, it gives CASSQDSWDVSSYEQYF.

The chain joins TRBV9 to TRBJ1-2; TRBD1 is a possible D gene (6 bases). The ends were cut back, 4 bases at V and 8 bases at J, with 12 bases in the middle. The CDR3 is 12 residues long. In germline, CDR1 is SGDLS, CDR2 YYNGEE. In DNA form, the CDR3 reads TGTGCCAGCAGCCCGGACAGTTCGGGCTACACCTTC. Amino acids: CASSPDSSGYTF.

The chain joins TRBV20-1 to TRBJ2-3; D gene ambiguous. The CDR3 consists of 14 residues. The germline V and J ends were trimmed by 3 bases and 0 bases, with 10 bases remaining between them. Germline CDR1 is DFQATT and CDR2 is SNEGSKA (reference sequence). The DNA of the CDR3 is TGCAGTGCTAGCGCCGCGGCTAGCACAGATACGCAGTATTTT. This sequence encodes CSASAAASTDTQYF.

The sample holds one count of this clonotype. V and J are TRBV14 and TRBJ2-7, with TRBD1 matching over 7 bases. This CDR3 is 15 amino acids long. V gave up 0 bases and J gave up 1 base; unmatched junction bases: 3. Germline CDR1 SGHDN, CDR2 FVKESK. CDR3 bases: TGTGCCAGCAGCCAAGACCAGGACAGGTCCTACGAGCAGTACTTC. Amino acid sequence: CASSQDQDRSYEQYF.

The chain carries TRBV11-1 and TRBJ2-7; D may be TRBD2 (5 bases). Deletions cut 8 bases from V and 0 bases from J, with 17 bases between. From germline, CDR1 is SGHAT and CDR2 FQDESV (reference sequence). The CDR3 consists of 15 residues. The CDR3 coding sequence is TGTGCCAGCGGACCGTTCGAGGGCGACTCCTACGAGCAGTACTTC. Amino acids: CASGPFEGDSYEQYF.

The genes are TRBV12-5 and TRBJ1-2, with D tentatively TRBD1 (6 bases). Per germline, CDR1 LGHNT and CDR2 FRNRAP. V lost 3 bases and J lost 0, with 14 bases in between. CDR3 length: 16 amino acids. The CDR3 coding sequence is TGTGCTAGTGGTTTATCGACAGGCACTACTAACTATGGCTACACCTTC. Its protein product is CASGLSTGTTNYGYTF. Drawing the rest from reference TRBV12-5 and TRBJ1-2, the complete variable domain is DARVTQTPRHKVTEMGQEVTMRCQPILGHNTVFWYRQTMMQGLELLAYFRNRAPLDDSGMPKDRFSAEMPDATLATLKIQPSEPRDSAVYFCASGLSTGTTNYGYTFGSGTRLTVV.

This sequence joins TRBV7-9 and TRBJ1-1, with a possible D match to TRBD1 (5 bases). V was clipped by 8 bases and J by 1 base, with 8 bases between them. CDR1 and CDR2 (germline): SEHNR, FQNEAQ (reference sequence). The CDR3 length is 12 residues. CDR3 nucleotides: TGTGCCAGCTGGGGCCAGAACACTGAAGCTTTCTTT. This translates into CASWGQNTEAFF.

The V call is TRBV12-3 or TRBV12-4, the J call TRBJ2-5, with D tentatively TRBD1 (5 bases). Trimming left V 0 bases short and J 4 bases short, with 12 bases between. CDR3 size: 15 residues. The CDR3 nucleotides are TGTGCCAGCAGTTTAGCGATGGCAGGGTTAGAGACCCAGTACTTC. Translated, it gives CASSLAMAGLETQYF.

This chain uses TRBV12-3 or TRBV12-4 with TRBJ1-6, with D uncertain. V was cut by 6 bases and J by 0 bases, with 9 bases left in between. This CDR3 comprises 15 residues. The CDR3 region is CASRYYNSYNSPLHF. The CDR3 DNA follows: TGTGCCAGCAGATACTATAACTCCTATAATTCACCCCTCCACTTT.

The chain carries TRBV9 and TRBJ2-1, with TRBD2 identical over 9 bases. The J call is doubtful: the DNA matches TRBJ2-7 better. CDR1 is SGDLS and CDR2 is YYNGEE in the germline V gene. CDR3 length: 15 residues. The CDR3 DNA reads TGTGCCAGCAGCGTGAATAGCGGGGGAACCTACGAGCAGTACTTC. This encodes CASSVNSGGTYEQYF.

The chain employs TRBV20-1 and TRBJ2-3; 10 positions agree with TRBD2. V trimming: 4 bases; J trimming: 7 bases; junction bases outside the gene matches: 8. This CDR3 contains 14 residues. CDR1 is DFQATT, CDR2 SNEGSKA, per germline (reference sequence). CDR3 sequence (DNA): TGCAGTGCTACCACCCTAGCGGGGGTCAATACGCAGTATTTT. It codes for CSATTLAGVNTQYF.

V and J are TRBV20-1 and TRBJ1-2, with TRBD1 matching 7 bases. The CDR3 has 15 amino acids. Per germline, CDR1 DFQATT and CDR2 SNEGSKA (reference sequence). The V gene end was trimmed by 7 bases and the J gene end by 0 bases; junction bases not matched to a gene: 11. The CDR3 DNA follows: TGCAGTGTTGGGACAGTAGACGCCTCTAACTATGGCTACACCTTC. Protein sequence: CSVGTVDASNYGYTF.

In nucleotides, the CDR3 is TGCAGTGCTAGAGATCAAGTGGGGGGGGGCAATGAGCAGTTCTTC. Amino acids: CSARDQVGGGNEQFF. V and J are TRBV20-1 and TRBJ2-1; 7 bases line up with TRBD2. Germline V gene lookup returns CDR1 DFQATT and CDR2 SNEGSKA (reference sequence). This CDR3 contains 15 residues. The junction had 8 bases not matched to a gene; V was cut back by 0 bases and J by 6 bases.

This chain uses TRBV20-1 with TRBJ2-1, with 8 bases that match TRBD2. The germline gives CDR1 DFQATT, CDR2 SNEGSKA (reference sequence). J gave up 10 bases and V 4 bases, and 18 bases lay outside the gene matches. This CDR3 has 16 residues. This CDR3 reads CSAIRTERGYAREQFF. DNA of the CDR3: TGCAGTGCTATAAGAACCGAGCGGGGGTATGCGCGCGAGCAGTTCTTC.